The source of this T cell receptor beta chain is a study of T cell repertoires in cytomegalovirus infection. TCRdb reprocessed the reads via MiXCR and lists one record per CDR3 protein. The repertoire holds about 530,000 distinct CDR3 sequences, with about a quarter as singletons. Trimming cost V 4 bases and J 0 bases, with 22 bases left between them. CDR1 and CDR2 from the germline V gene are SEHNR and FQNEAQ (reference sequence). There are 19 residues in the CDR3. This clonotype was detected many times. The receptor's source is a human donor in good health (CMV status not recorded). Some clones in this sample may be carry-over from other donors' samples. Sequenced input: PBMCs. This chain links TRBV7-9 with TRBJ1-3; D uncertain. CDR3 DNA sequence: TGTGCCAGCAGCTCCCCTGGTACGGCATCCTCTTTCTCTGGAAACACCATATATTTT. Translation: CASSSPGTASSFSGNTIYF.